The present entry profiles one T cell receptor beta chain with its context. It lacks a known antigen. No base quality information exists; no much larger clone differs at one position. The data stem from a study of post-analysis software for immune sequencing data (dated by TCRdb to the mid-2010s). Regarding the complete study: Recorded disease courses included relapsing-remitting, secondary progressive and progressive-relapsing multiple sclerosis, with some patients lacking subtype annotation. A subset of samples was prepared in parallel using single-end sample barcoding, then pooled and co-amplified after Illumina adapter ligation. The patient repertoires were compared against 11 previously published healthy control repertoires obtained from donors aged roughly 6 to 28 years. Overall study results and their limits: Compared with controls, multiple sclerosis patients had significantly lower normalized Chao1 diversity, a finding suggesting substantial peripheral T-cell clonal expansion. The multiple sclerosis patient group was slightly younger than the control group. Direct clustering with F measure showed strong co-clustering of samples prepared in the same batch, prompting a batch-effect correction. Significantly higher frequencies in patients than in controls were found for a few TRBV segments, including TRBV5-6, TRBV5-1 and TRBV20-1.

The library was produced with PCR. The sequencing machine was an Illumina HiSeq 2500. To reduce PCR and sequencing biases, unique molecular identifiers were incorporated into the TCR beta cDNA libraries. Per 1 to 10 million input T cells, roughly 500,000 cDNA molecules were obtained, such that each molecule approximated one T cell. The same protocol used for the earlier healthy control dataset was applied to prepare and sequence the patient libraries. Within a given batch, samples were prepared together, multiplexed and sequenced on the same HiSeq lane. Per the original workflow: MIGEC was used to process the raw barcoded reads, and molecular identifier groups with only a single read were discarded before consensus assembly and CDR3 extraction. Clonotype tables were post-analysed with VDJtools, normalizing diversity by down-sampling all datasets to the smallest sample size. To correct batch-related cross-sample contamination, repertoire overlap clustering matched CDR3 amino acid sequences but not nucleotide sequences. The raw public data were reprocessed by TCRdb itself: fastp quality trimming at Q25, MiXCR clonotype calling, in-frame beta chains only. Each CDR3 protein gets just one entry, which takes the most common genes and DNA from the rows behind it. TCRdb assigned the V and J calls; the authors' analysis was not used. The sample table holds fewer than 850,000 distinct CDR3 sequences, of which less than 35% were seen once. More than 0.45% of the sample is held by the ten biggest clonotypes.

To demonstrate the VDJtools post-analysis software, the study profiled TCR beta repertoires from the peripheral blood of 13 young patients with multiple sclerosis. The patients with multiple sclerosis were children and adolescents between 6 and 15 years of age. Deletion took 3 bases off V and 7 bases off J, with a span of 13 bases between the germline ends. The CDR3, from cysteine to phenylalanine, totals 13 residues. Only the CDR3 portion is preserved as DNA: 39 bases, with reading frame beginning at the first base. CDR1 is given as MNHEY and CDR2 as SMNVEV, both from the germline V gene (reference sequence).

Recombination joined TRBV27 with TRBJ2-7; the best D guess is TRBD1, with 5 bases matching. Sequenced: blood. This clonotype originated in a girl aged 10-17 years with multiple sclerosis. The CDR3 has the sequence CASSFGQSREQYF. At the DNA level, the sequence is TGTGCCAGCAGTTTCGGACAATCAAGGGAGCAGTACTTC.